This T cell receptor (beta chain) was recovered during a study of Tregs in tolerant kidney transplant recipients. General study results and limits: Few patients were studied, so findings need validation in larger groups.

The method was immunoSEQ multiplex PCR; TCRdb's version includes in-frame clones alone and lacks a portion of them. This table holds roughly 120,000 clones, roughly 92% found once. The CDR3 has 15 amino acids. V was pared by 4 bases and J by 7 bases, with 17 bases between. From germline, CDR1 is SGHDN and CDR2 FVKESK. On this clone itself: The antigen is not known.

The sequenced sample consisted of CD4+ T cells from blood. The source is a human donor in good health. J is TRBJ2-1 and V is TRBV14; D ambiguous. The CDR3 protein is CASSPRSNPRNEQFF. CDR3 nucleotides: TGTGCCAGCAGCCCACGATCCAACCCCAGGAATGAGCAGTTCTTC.